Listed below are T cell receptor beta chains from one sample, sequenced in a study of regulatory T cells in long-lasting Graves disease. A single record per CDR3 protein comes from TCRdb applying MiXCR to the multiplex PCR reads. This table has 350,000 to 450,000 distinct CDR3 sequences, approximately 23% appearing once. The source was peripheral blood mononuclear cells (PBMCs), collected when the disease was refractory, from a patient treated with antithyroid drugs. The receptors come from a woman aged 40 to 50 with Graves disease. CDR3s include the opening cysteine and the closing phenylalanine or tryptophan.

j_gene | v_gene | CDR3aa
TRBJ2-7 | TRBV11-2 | CASSFVGSTVPEQYF
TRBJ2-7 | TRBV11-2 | CASSITTGNVPYEQYF
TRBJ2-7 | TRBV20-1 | CSADYRVPGEQYF
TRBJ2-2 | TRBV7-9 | CASSLFPYPSGRFAGELFF
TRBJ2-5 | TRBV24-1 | CATSDRDKLRETQYF
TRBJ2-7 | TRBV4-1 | CASSHRDTAGARYEQYF
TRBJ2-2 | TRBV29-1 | CSVEGLTGELFF
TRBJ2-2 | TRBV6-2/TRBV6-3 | CASSGPRQRGYYYPGELFF
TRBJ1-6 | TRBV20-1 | CSARKDSSYNSPLHF
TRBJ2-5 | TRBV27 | CVSKGGVPSGRTKETQYF
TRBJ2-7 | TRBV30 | CAWYHGQGANF
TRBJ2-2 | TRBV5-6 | CASSLGTGLGGELFF
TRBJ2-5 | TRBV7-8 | CASSFRLAETQYF
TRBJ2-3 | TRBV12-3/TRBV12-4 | CATRAAAGTQYF
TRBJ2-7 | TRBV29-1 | CSVGMGGRIEQYF
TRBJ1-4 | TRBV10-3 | CAISDNEKLFF
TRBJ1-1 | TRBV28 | CASSYTFSGQHTEAFF
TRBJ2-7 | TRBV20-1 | CSARRVAIFDPYEQYF
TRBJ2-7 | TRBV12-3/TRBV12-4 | CASTDRSESYEQYF
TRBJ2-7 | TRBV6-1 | CASTSSWVTEQYF
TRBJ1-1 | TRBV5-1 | CASSLVGPVWGQNTEAFF
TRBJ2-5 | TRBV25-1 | CASGPTDGRETQYF
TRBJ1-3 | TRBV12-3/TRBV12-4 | CASSFGGSGNTIYF
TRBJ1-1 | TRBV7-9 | CASSINPRNTEAFF
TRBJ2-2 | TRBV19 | CASSIAGPLLTTGELFF
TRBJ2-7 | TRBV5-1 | CASKSGVAYEQYF
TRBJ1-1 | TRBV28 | CASSFRQGAMNTEAFF
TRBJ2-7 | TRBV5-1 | CASSLFGGDLDEQYF
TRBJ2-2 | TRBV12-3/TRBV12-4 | CASEPDRPWGGELFF
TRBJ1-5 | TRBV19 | CASSIVRVGSNQPQHF
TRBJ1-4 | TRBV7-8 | CASSFSIPRGTNEKLFF
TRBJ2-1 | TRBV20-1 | CSARALALYNEQFF
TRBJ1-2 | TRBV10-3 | CAISESNRGIGYTF
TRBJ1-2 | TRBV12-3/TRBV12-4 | CASSFTGTGSYGYTF
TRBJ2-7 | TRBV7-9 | CASSHVYVSGSYEQYF
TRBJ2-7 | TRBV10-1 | CASSTTGVKGRGEQYF
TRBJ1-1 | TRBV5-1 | CASSLFEGLNTEAFF
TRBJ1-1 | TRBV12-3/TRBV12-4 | CASSLPYLEAFF
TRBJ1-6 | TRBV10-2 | CASSESGYYNSPPHF
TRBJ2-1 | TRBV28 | CASWVGGVKVNEQFF
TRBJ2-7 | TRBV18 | CASSSGGSYQYF
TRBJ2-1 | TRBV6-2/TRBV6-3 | CASSTSGRVNEQFF
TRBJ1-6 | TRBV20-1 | CSATLLGGGGSPLHF
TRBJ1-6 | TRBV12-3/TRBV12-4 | CASSGPGQTFSYNSPLHF
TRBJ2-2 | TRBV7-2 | CASSSTWGDAVNTGELFF
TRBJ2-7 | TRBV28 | CASSLTRIWGAYEQYF
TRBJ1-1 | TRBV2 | CASTPDGNTEAFF
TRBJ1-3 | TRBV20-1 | CSARQGAEGNTIYF
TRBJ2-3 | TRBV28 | CASSFVLGLVQDTQYF